A single sample gave rise to the 17 T cell receptor beta chains below, sequenced in a study of blood T cell repertoires in COVID-19. TCRdb's copy holds only in-frame clones and misses some; the assay was immunoSEQ multiplex PCR. The sample yields about 80,000 clones, 80% to 85% seen once. Material for sequencing was peripheral blood. The origin of the receptors is a human donor in a cohort sampled during active COVID-19.

The V and J genes are TRBV10-1 and TRBJ1-6; 7 nucleotides line up with TRBD1. The germline V gene encodes CDR1 WNHNN and CDR2 SYGVQD (reference sequence). The CDR3 runs 16 residues. Unmatched junction bases numbered 7, after V lost 0 bases and J lost 8 bases. CDR3 DNA sequence: TGCGCCAGCAGTGAGTCGACTAGGGGGCTGGATTCACCCCTCCACTTT. Residues: CASSESTRGLDSPLHF.

CDR3 loop: CATSLPGQGLLPYEQYF. The DNA of the CDR3 is TGTGCCACCTCCCTACCGGGACAGGGCCTCCTCCCCTACGAGCAGTACTTC. This sequence joins TRBV24-1 and TRBJ2-7, with 9 nucleotides matching TRBD1. The CDR3 contains 17 residues. Germline trimming cut 9 bases from V and 2 bases from J; bases unmatched to any gene: 16. Germline assignment: CDR1 KGHDR and CDR2 SFDVKD.

The V call is TRBV24-1, the J call TRBJ2-2, with TRBD1 identical over 8 bases. Unmatched junction bases numbered 8, after V lost 3 bases and J lost 9 bases. This CDR3 spans 15 amino acids. Germline V gene sequence: CDR1 KGHDR, CDR2 SFDVKD. CDR3 DNA: TGTGCCACCAGTGATCCGGGACAGGACGTAAGGGAGCTGTTTTTT. Protein: CATSDPGQDVRELFF.

The rearrangement joins TRBV9 to TRBJ2-5; TRBD2 matches at 14 bases. The CDR3 has 17 amino acids. Germline assignment: CDR1 SGDLS and CDR2 YYNGEE. After removal of 3 bases from V and 3 bases from J, the junction contained 7 bases not matched to a gene. The CDR3 sequence is CASSEGTSGGREETQYF. The DNA of the CDR3 is TGTGCCAGCAGCGAAGGGACTAGCGGGGGCAGGGAAGAGACCCAGTACTTC.

The chain couples TRBV29-1 to TRBJ2-6; D remains ambiguous. Germline V CDR1 and CDR2: SQVTM, ANQGSEA. CDR3 length: 12 residues. The V end was cut by 7 bases, the J end by 2 bases, with 6 bases between. CDR3 amino acids: CSARAGANVLTF. In DNA, the CDR3 is TGCAGCGCTCGAGCTGGGGCCAACGTCCTGACTTTC.

The rearrangement joins TRBV11-2 to TRBJ2-5, with 10 bases that match TRBD2. The CDR3 has 18 amino acids. CDR1 is SGHAT and CDR2 is FQNNGV in the germline V gene. V gave up 1 base and J gave up 2 bases; unmatched junction bases: 10. CDR3 DNA: TGTGCCAGCAGCTTAGGGGTAGCGGGGGGCTCGGCTCAAGAGACCCAGTACTTC. Its protein product is CASSLGVAGGSAQETQYF. Combining the CDR3 with reference TRBV11-2 and TRBJ2-5 gives the whole variable domain EAGVAQSPRYKIIEKRQSVAFWCNPISGHATLYWYQQILGQGPKLLIQFQNNGVVDDSQLPKDRFSAERLKGVDSTLKIQPAKLEDSAVYLCASSLGVAGGSAQETQYFGPGTRLLVL.

The CDR3: CSALGGRGRSTGELFF. DNA of the CDR3: TGCAGCGCCTTAGGGGGCAGGGGGAGATCCACCGGGGAGCTGTTTTTT. The chain uses TRBV29-1 and TRBJ2-2; 7 nucleotides align to TRBD1. V lost 7 bases, J lost 4 bases, and 15 bases stayed unmatched. The CDR3 has 16 amino acids. CDR1 and CDR2 (germline): SQVTM, ANQGSEA.

This chain joins TRBV29-1 and TRBJ1-4, with 12 positions matching TRBD1. After removal of 6 bases from V and 7 bases from J, the junction contained 6 bases not matched to a gene. Germline assignment: CDR1 SQVTM and CDR2 ANQGSEA. CDR3 size: 14 residues. The CDR3 loop is CSVSRDRGREKLFF. CDR3 nucleotides: TGCAGCGTGTCTAGGGACAGGGGGCGTGAAAAACTGTTTTTT.

There are a few counts of this clone. J is TRBJ1-1 and V is TRBV12-3 or TRBV12-4; D ambiguous. Trimming pared 5 bases from V and 2 bases from J, leaving 9 bases between. CDR3 length: 13 residues. The chain's CDR3 is CASSVTDNTEAFF. DNA for the CDR3: TGTGCCAGCAGTGTCACAGATAACACTGAAGCTTTCTTT.

V gene TRBV18 combines with J gene TRBJ2-7; TRBD2 might be the D (6 bases). This CDR3 spans 12 amino acids. CDR1 and CDR2 (germline): KGHSH, LQKENI. V gave up 4 bases and J gave up 4 bases, with 8 bases separating them. This CDR3 is CASSRGEYEQYF. CDR3 coding DNA: TGTGCCAGCTCACGGGGGGAGTACGAGCAGTACTTC.

This chain links TRBV7-9 with TRBJ2-7, with D uncertain. Germline V gives CDR1 SEHNR, CDR2 FQNEAQ (reference sequence). The CDR3 contains 16 residues. V lost 1 base and J lost 4, with 17 bases in between. Here the CDR3 reads CASSLGAGLNLYEQYF. The CDR3 bases are TGTGCCAGCAGCTTAGGGGCAGGATTGAACCTTTACGAGCAGTACTTC.

This chain connects TRBV19 to TRBJ2-7, with TRBD1 identical over 7 bases. Germline V gives CDR1 LNHDA, CDR2 SQIVND (reference sequence). The CDR3 length is 13 residues. The junction had 7 bases not matched to a gene; V was cut back by 7 bases and J by 4 bases. CDR3 DNA: TGTGCCAGTACCCCCGAGGGGGCTTACGAGCAGTACTTC. Its protein is CASTPEGAYEQYF.

In DNA, the CDR3 is TGTGCCAGCAGCGTTGAGGGAGGGGATAATTCACCCCTCCACTTT. As protein: CASSVEGGDNSPLHF. This sequence joins TRBV9 and TRBJ1-6; TRBD1 might be the D (5 bases). The CDR3 totals 15 residues. V lost 2 bases and J lost 5, with 11 bases in between. Germline CDR1 is SGDLS and CDR2 is YYNGEE.

The chain links TRBV4-1 to TRBJ1-2; no definite D call. The CDR3 runs 15 residues. The V and J ends lost 4 bases and 1 base respectively, with 13 bases between them. Germline CDR1 reads MGHRA; CDR2 reads YSYEKL. This CDR3 reads CASSRPSGFNYGYTF. The DNA of the CDR3 is TGCGCCAGCAGCCGCCCTTCCGGTTTTAACTATGGCTACACCTTC.

The sample holds a few counts of this clone. The chain recombines TRBV5-4 with TRBJ2-7, with TRBD2 as a possible D gene (7 bases). The CDR3 extends over 13 amino acids. The germline CDR1 and CDR2 sequences are SGHNT and YYREEE (reference sequence). V was clipped by 4 bases and J by 5 bases, with 13 bases between them. The CDR3 DNA reads as TGTGCCAGCAGCGCGGGGGCTTCGCACGAGCAGTACTTC. Its protein is CASSAGASHEQYF.

This sequence joins TRBV19 and TRBJ2-4, with TRBD1 identical over 8 bases. The CDR3 has 16 residues. Germline values: CDR1 LNHDA, CDR2 SQIVND (reference sequence). With V trimmed by 5 bases and J by 5 bases, 11 bases remained unmatched. The CDR3 DNA sequence: TGTGCCAGTAGTCCTTACAGGGGGTCGTGGGAAAACATTCAGTACTTC. Its protein product is CASSPYRGSWENIQYF.

The chain employs TRBV6-5 and TRBJ1-2, with TRBD1 as a possible D gene (6 bases). Trimming took 7 bases from V and 6 from J, leaving 9 bases between them. This CDR3 region has 11 residues. Germline V gene sequence: CDR1 MNHEY, CDR2 SVGAGI. The CDR3 nucleotides are TGTGCCAGCAACGACAGGAATGGCTACACCTTC. Its protein product is CASNDRNGYTF.